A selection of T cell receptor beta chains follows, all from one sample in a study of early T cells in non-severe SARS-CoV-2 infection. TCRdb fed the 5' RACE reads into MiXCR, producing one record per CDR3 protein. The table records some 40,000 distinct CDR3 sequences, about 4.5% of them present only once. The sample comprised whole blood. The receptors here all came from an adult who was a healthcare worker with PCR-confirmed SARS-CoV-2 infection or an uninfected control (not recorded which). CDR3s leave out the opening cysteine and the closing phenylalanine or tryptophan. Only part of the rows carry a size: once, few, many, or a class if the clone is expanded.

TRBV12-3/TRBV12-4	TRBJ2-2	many	ASSLQGLGGELF
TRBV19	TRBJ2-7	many	ASSIGTEVIYEQY
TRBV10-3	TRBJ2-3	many	AISENQKADTQY
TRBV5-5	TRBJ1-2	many	ASSAKPGDLYGYT
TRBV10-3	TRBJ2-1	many	AITPGLAYNEQF
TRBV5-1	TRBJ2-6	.	ASSLAGREFGANVLT
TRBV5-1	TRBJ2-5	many	ASSRRTWEGTQY
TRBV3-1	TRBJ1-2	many	ASSQEGRGSGYT
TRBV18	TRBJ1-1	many	ASSRGENTEAF
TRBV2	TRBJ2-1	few	ASKGVRGYEQF
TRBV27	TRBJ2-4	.	ASSLRLAGEAKNIQY
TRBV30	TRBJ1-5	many	AWSVHSNQPQH
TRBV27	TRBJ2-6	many	ASSSGGGANVLT
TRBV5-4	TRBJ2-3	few	ASSLSIRGDHTQY
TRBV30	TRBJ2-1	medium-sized	AWKERGEKF
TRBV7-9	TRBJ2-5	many	ASSFVEGGETQY
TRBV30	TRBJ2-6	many	AWRTSGANVLT
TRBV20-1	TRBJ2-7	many	SARELAGENFGEQY
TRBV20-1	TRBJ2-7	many	SARDVSYEQY
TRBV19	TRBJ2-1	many	ASSTLAGGPGNEQF
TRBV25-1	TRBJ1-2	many	ASRQGELYT
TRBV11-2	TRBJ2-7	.	ASSLRGTTSGHAYEQY
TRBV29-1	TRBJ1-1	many	SVDLFLNTEAF
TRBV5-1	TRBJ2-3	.	ASSVPTGPDTQY
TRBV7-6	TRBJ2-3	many	ASSLAAGVRTDTQY
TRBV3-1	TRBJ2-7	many	ASSPGSAGRISYEQY
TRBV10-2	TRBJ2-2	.	ASSEPAVGELF
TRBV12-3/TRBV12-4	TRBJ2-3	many	ASSRGLADTQY
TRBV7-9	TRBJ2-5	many	ASSFSGGRETQY
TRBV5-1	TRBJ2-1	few	ASSLGTPYNEQF
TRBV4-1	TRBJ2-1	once	ASSQGYRSRGNSEQF
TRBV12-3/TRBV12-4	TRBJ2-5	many	ASSLLWGETQY
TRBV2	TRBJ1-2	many	ASSDYIYGYT
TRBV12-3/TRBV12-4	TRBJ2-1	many	ASSRWGSYNEQF
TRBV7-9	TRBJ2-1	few	ASSLILGPF
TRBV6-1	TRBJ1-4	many	ASSVGRDEKLF
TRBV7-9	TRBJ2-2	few	ASSAIGQGTNTGELF
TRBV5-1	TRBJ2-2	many	ASSADLATGELF
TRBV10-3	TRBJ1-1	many	AISGQGGTEAF
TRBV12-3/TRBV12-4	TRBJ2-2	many	ASSIQASGGELF
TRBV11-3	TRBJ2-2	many	ASSPEGGPRGTGELF
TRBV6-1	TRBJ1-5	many	ASSGGQAHQPQH
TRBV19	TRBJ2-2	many	ASSPRAGRLLDTGELF
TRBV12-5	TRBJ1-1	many	ASGSSLNTEAF
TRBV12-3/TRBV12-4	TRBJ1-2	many	ASRATRYGYT
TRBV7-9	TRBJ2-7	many	ASSLNRAGDL
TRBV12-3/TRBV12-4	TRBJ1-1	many	ASRFAQQLNTEAF
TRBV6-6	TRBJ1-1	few	ASSYRATEAF
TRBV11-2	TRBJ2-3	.	ASSPLKIAGADTQY
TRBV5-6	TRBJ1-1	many	ASSSSGQEAF
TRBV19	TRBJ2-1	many	ASRLASYNEQF
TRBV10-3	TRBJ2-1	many	AISEGGAVYNEQF
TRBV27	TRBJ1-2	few	ASSPGPYGYT
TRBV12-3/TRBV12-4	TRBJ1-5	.	ASTIGGHLNQPQH
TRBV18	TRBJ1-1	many	ASSPRQGNTEAF
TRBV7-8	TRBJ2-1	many	ASSLALSTYNEQF
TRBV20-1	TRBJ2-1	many	SAMAGEANEQF
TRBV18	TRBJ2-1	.	ASSPPTGGNDNEQF